This T cell receptor (beta chain) was profiled in a study of CD8 T cells in ankylosing spondylitis. This clonotype has just a few counts. Its antigen is unidentified. No conserved phenylalanine or tryptophan is present at the end of the CDR3, so a read error is the likely explanation. Findings of the study overall: Within ankylosing spondylitis blood, a TCR beta motif made up of eight highly homologous variants appeared to be characteristic. Disease-linked clones displayed a CD8+ phenotype and appeared relatively rarely in peripheral blood.

5'-RACE, quantitative and with molecular barcodes, yielded the TCR beta libraries. TCRdb analysed the 5' RACE reads with MiXCR anew, one entry per CDR3 protein. Of 220,000 or so distinct CDR3 sequences listed, around 17% are singletons. Germline V lookup: CDR1 MDHEN, CDR2 SYDVKM. The CDR3 covers 17 residues. The J segment lost 8 bases and the V segment lost 6 bases, leaving 15 bases of the junction unmatched. The receptor was derived from a male donor with ankylosing spondylitis. The genes are TRBV28 and TRBJ2-3, with 12 bases that match TRBD2. Material: blood, either unsorted or a sorted T cell fraction (not recorded which). CDR3 region: CASSSRASGREEGTQYS. The CDR3 DNA reads TGTGCCAGCAGCAGCCGGGCTAGCGGGAGGGAGGAGGGTACGCAGTATTCT.